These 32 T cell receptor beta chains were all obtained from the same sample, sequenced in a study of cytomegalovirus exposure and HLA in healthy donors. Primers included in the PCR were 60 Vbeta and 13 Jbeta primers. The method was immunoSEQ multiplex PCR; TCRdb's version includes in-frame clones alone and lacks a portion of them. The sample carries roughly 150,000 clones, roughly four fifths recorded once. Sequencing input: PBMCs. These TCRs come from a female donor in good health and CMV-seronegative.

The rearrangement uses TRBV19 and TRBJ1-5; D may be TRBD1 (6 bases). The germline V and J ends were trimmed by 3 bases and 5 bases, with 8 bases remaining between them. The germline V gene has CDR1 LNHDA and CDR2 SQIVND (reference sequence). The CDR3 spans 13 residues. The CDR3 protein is CASSMQGHQPQHF. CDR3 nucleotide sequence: TGTGCCAGTAGTATGCAGGGGCATCAGCCCCAGCATTTT.

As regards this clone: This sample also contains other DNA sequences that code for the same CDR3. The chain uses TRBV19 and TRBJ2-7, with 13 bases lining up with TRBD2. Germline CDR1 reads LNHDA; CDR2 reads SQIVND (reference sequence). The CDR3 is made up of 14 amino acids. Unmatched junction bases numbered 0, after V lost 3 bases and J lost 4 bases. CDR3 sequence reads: CASSMTSGGYEQYF. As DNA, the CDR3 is TGTGCCAGTAGTATGACTAGCGGGGGGTACGAGCAGTACTTC.

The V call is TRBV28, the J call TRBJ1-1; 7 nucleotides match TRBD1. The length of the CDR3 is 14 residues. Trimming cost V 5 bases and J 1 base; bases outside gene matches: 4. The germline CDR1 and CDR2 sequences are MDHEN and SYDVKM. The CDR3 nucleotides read TGTGCCAGCAGTGTGGACAGGCGGAACACTGAAGCTTTCTTT. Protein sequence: CASSVDRRNTEAFF.

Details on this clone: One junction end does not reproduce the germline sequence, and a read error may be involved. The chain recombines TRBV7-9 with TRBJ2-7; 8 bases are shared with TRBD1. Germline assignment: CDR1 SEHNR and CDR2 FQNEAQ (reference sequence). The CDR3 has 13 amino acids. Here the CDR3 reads CSSSLDRGGEQYF. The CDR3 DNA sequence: TGTTCCAGCAGCTTAGACAGGGGCGGCGAGCAGTACTTC.

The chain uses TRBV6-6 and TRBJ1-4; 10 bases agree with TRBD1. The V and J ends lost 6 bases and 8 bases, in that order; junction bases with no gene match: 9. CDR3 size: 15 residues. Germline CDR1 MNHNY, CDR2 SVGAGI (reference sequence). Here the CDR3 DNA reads TGTGCCAGCAGGCGCCCCGGGACAGGGGACGAAAAACTGTTTTTT. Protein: CASRRPGTGDEKLFF.

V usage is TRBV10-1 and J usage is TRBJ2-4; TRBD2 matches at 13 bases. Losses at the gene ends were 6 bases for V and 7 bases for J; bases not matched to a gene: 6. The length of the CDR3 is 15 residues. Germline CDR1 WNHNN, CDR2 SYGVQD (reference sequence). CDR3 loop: CASRPKTSGRNIQYF. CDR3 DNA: TGCGCCAGCAGACCTAAGACTAGCGGGAGGAACATTCAGTACTTC.

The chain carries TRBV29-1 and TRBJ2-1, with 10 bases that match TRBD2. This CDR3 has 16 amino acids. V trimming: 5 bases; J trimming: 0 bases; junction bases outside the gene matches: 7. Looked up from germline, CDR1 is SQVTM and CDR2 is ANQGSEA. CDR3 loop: CSVRLAGDLSYNEQFF. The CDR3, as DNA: TGCAGCGTTAGGCTAGCGGGAGACCTCTCCTACAATGAGCAGTTCTTC.

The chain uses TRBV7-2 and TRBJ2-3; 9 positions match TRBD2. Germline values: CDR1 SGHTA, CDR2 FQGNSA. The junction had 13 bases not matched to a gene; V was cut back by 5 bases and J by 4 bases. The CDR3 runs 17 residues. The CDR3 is CASSRSFSGSNADTQYF. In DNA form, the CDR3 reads TGTGCCAGCAGCCGCTCGTTTAGCGGGAGTAATGCAGATACGCAGTATTTT. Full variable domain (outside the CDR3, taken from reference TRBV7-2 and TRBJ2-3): GAGVSQSPSNKVTEKGKDVELRCDPISGHTALYWYRQSLGQGLEFLIYFQGNSAPDKSGLPSDRFSAERTGGSVSTLTIQRTQQEDSAVYLCASSRSFSGSNADTQYFGPGTRLTVL.

Here the CDR3 reads CASSPDRATGGYTF. The CDR3, as DNA: TGTGCCAGCTCACCTGACAGGGCGACCGGCGGCTACACCTTC. The chain joins TRBV18 to TRBJ1-2, with 7 bases lining up with TRBD1. The CDR3 is made up of 14 amino acids. Germline values: CDR1 KGHSH, CDR2 LQKENI. V was clipped by 3 bases and J by 8 bases; unmatched bases: 9.

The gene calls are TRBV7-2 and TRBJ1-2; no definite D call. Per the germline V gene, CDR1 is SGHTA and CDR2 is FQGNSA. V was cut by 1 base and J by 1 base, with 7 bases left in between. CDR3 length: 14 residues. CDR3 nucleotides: TGTGCCAGCAGCTTAGTAGGCGGTAACTATGGCTACACCTTC. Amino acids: CASSLVGGNYGYTF.

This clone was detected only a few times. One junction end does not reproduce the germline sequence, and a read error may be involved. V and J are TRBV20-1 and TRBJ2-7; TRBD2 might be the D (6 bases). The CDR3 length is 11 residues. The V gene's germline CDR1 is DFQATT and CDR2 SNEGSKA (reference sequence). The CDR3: CSAALGLERIF. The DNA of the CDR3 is TGCAGTGCTGCGCTGGGACTGGAGCGTATCTTC.

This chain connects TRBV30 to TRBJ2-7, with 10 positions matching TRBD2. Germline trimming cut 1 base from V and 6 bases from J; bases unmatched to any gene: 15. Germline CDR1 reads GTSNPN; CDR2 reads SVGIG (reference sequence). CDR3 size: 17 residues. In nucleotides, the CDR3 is TGTGCCTGGAGTGCCAAGCGGGAGGGCCAAAGAAGGGTCGAGCAGTACTTC. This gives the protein CAWSAKREGQRRVEQYF.

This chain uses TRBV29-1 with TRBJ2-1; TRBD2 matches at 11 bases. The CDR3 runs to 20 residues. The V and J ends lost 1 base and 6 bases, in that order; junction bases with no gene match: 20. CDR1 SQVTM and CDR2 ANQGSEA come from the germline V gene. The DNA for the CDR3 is TGCAGCGTTGAAGGGGCGCGAGGGACCGCGGGACTAGCGGCCTTCAATGAGCAGTTCTTC. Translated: CSVEGARGTAGLAAFNEQFF.

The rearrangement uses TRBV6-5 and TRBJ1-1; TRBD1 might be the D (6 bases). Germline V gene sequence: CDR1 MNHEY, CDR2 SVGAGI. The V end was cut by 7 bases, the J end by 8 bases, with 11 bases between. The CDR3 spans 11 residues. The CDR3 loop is CASTMGTEAFF. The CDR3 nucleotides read TGTGCCAGCACCATGGGGACAGAAGCTTTCTTT.

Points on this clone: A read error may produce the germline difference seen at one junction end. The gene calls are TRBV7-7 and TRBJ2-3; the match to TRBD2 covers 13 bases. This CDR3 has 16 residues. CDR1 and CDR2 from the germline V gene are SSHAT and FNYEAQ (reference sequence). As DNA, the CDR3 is TGTGCTAGCAGCCGGGGACTAGCGGGGAGCACAGATACGCAGTATTTT. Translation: CASSRGLAGSTDTQYF.

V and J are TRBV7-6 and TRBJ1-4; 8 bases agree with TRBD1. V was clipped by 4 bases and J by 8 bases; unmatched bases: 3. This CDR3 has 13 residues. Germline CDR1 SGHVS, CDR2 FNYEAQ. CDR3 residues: CASSWTGREKLFF. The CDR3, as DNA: TGTGCCAGCAGCTGGACAGGGCGGGAAAAACTGTTTTTT.

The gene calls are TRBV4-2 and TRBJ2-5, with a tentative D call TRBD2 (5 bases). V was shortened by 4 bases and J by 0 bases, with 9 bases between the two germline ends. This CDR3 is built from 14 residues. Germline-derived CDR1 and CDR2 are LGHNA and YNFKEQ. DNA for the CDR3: TGTGCCAGCAGCCCGGACTGGAACCAAGAGACCCAGTACTTC. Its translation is CASSPDWNQETQYF.

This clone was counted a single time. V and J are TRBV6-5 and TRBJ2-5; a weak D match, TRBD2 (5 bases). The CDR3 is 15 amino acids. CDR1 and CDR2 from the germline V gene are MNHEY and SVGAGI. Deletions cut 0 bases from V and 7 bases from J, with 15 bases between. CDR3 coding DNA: TGTGCCAGCAGTTACTCGATGGCTAGCATAGGGACCCAGTACTTC. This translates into CASSYSMASIGTQYF.

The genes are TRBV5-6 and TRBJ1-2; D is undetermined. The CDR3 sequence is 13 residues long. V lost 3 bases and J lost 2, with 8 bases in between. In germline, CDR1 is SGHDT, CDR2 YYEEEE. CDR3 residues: CASSSQTNYGYTF. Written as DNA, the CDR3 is TGTGCCAGCAGCTCACAAACCAACTATGGCTACACCTTC.

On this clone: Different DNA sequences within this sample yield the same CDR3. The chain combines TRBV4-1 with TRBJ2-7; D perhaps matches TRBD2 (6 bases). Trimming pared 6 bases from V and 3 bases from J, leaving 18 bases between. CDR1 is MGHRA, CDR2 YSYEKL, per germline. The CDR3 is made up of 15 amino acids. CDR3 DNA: TGCGCCAGCAGTCCCTTCGGAGGGTCCGACTACGAGCAGTACTTC. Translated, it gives CASSPFGGSDYEQYF.

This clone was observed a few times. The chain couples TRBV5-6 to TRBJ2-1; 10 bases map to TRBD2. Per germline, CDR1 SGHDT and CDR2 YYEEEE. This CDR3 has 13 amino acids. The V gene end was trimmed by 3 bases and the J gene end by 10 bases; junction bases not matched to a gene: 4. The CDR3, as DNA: TGTGCCAGCAGCTCCGGACTAGCGGTCGAGCAGTTCTTC. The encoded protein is CASSSGLAVEQFF. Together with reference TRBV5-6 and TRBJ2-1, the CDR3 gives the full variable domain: DAGVTQSPTHLIKTRGQQVTLRCSPKSGHDTVSWYQQALGQGPQFIFQYYEEEERQRGNFPDRFSGHQFPNYSSELNVNALLLGDSALYLCASSSGLAVEQFFGPGTRLTVL.

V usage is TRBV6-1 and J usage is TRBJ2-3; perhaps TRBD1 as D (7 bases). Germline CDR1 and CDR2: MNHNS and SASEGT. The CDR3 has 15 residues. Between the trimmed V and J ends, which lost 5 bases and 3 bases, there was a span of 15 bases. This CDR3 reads CASSFRRGETDTQYF. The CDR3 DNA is TGTGCCAGCAGTTTTCGCAGGGGGGAGACAGATACGCAGTATTTT.

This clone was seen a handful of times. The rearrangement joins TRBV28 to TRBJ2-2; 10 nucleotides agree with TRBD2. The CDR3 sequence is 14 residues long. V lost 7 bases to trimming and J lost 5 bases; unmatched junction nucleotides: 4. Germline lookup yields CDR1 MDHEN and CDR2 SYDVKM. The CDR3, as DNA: TGTGCCAGCAAAGTGACTAGCGGGACCGGGGAGCTGTTTTTT. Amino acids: CASKVTSGTGELFF.

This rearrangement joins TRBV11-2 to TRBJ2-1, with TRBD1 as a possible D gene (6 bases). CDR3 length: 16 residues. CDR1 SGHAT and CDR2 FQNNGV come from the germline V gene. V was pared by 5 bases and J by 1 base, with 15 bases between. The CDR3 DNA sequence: TGTGCCAGCAGCGTCTGGATGGGGGCTTCCTACAATGAGCAGTTCTTC. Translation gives CASSVWMGASYNEQFF.

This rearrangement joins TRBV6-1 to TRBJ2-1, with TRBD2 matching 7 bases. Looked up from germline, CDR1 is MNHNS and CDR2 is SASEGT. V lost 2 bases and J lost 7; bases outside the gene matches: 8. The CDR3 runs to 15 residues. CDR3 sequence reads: CASSEPGLLGNEQFF. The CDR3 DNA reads TGTGCCAGCAGTGAACCGGGACTACTTGGGAATGAGCAGTTCTTC.

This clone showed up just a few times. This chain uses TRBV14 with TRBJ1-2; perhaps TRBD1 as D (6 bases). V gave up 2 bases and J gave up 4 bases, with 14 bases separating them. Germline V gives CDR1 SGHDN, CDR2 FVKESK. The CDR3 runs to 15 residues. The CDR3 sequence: CASSQPGEGGYGYTF. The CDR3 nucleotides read TGTGCCAGCAGCCAACCCGGGGAGGGGGGCTATGGCTACACCTTC.

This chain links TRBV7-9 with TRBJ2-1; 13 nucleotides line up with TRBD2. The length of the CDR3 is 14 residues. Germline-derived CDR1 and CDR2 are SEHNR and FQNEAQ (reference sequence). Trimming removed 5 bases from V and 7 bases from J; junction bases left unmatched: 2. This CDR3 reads CASSRLAGGNEQFF. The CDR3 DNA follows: TGTGCCAGCAGCCGACTAGCGGGGGGTAATGAGCAGTTCTTC.

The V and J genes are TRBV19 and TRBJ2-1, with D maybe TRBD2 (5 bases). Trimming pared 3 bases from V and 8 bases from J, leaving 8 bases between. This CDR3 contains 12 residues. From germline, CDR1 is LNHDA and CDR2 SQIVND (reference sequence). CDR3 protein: CASSMRVDEQFF. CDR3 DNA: TGTGCCAGTAGTATGCGGGTCGATGAGCAGTTCTTC.

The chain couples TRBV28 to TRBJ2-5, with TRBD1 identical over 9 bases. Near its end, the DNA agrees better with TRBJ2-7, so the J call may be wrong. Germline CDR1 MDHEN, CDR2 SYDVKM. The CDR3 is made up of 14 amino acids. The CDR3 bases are TGTGCCAGCACCTCCGGGACAGGGTTTCACGAGCAGTACTTC. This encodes CASTSGTGFHEQYF.

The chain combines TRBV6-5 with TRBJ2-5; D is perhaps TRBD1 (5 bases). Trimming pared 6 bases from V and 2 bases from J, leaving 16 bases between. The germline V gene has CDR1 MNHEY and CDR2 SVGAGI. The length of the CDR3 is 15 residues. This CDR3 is CASSPRVGRQETQYF. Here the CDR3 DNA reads TGTGCCAGCAGCCCCAGGGTTGGTCGACAAGAGACCCAGTACTTC.

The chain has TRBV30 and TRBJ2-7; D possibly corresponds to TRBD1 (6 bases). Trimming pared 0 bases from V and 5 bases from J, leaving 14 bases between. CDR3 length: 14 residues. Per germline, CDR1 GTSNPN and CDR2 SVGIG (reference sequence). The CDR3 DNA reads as TGTGCCTGGAGTGTAGGGCAGGGGCTGGACGAGCAGTACTTC. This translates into CAWSVGQGLDEQYF.

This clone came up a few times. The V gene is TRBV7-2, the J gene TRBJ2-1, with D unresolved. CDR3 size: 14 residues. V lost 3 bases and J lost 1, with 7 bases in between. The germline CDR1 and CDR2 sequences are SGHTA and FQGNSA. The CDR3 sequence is CASSFGPSYNEQFF. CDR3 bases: TGTGCCAGCAGCTTCGGTCCGTCCTACAATGAGCAGTTCTTC.